This TCR beta chain was observed in a study of glioma-infiltrating T cells after dendritic cell vaccination. Amplification used 60 V beta primers and 13 J beta primers. Sequenced by immunoSEQ multiplex PCR; TCRdb stores in-frame clones only, minus some. The table shows some 100,000 clones, with approximately 81% occurring only once. The CDR3 has 13 residues. Germline V gene lookup returns CDR1 SNHLY and CDR2 FYNNEI. The specimen was blood, collected before dendritic cell vaccination. The clonotype was recovered from a human donor with glioblastoma. V gene TRBV2 combines with J gene TRBJ2-7; D might be TRBD2 (6 bases). The better agreement between TRBJ2-5 and the DNA end casts doubt on the J call. The CDR3: CASSEGLEGTQYF. CDR3 nucleotides: TGTGCCAGCAGTGAAGGACTAGAAGGGACCCAGTACTTC.